This paragraph covers one TCR beta chain sequence. This sample stems from a study of neurological immune-mediated disorders. Germline values: CDR1 MGHRA, CDR2 YSYEKL. The CDR3 spans 16 residues. Trimming shortened V by 3 bases and J by 2 bases, and 15 bases separated the two germline ends. Using its own MiXCR run on the 5' RACE reads, TCRdb lists one record per CDR3 protein. The sample consists of around 62,000 distinct CDR3 sequences, 4.1% of them appearing once. The TCR was taken from a man in his fifties or sixties with multiple sclerosis. The rearrangement uses TRBV4-1 and TRBJ2-3, with D perhaps being TRBD1 or TRBD2 (5 bases each). Input material: PBMCs. CDR3 sequence: CASSHPKRGLTDTQYF. CDR3 nucleotides: TGCGCCAGCAGCCATCCCAAGAGGGGCCTCACAGATACGCAGTATTTT.